This T cell receptor (beta chain) comes out of a study of T cells in Graves' hyperthyroidism and ophthalmopathy. Study conclusions and caveats: From stable hyperthyroidism, ophthalmopathy was set apart by a 13 V-J model.

With 4 bases clipped from V and 2 bases from J, the junction kept 9 bases outside the gene matches. The CDR3 length is 18 residues. In germline, CDR1 is LNHDA, CDR2 SQIVND (reference sequence). There were TCR beta CDR3 regions amplified from RNA transcripts. HTBI primers were the set used in a first-round RT-PCR of the TCR CDR3. TCRdb reprocessed the multiplex PCR reads with MiXCR, giving one entry per CDR3 protein. Seen here are fewer than 650,000 distinct CDR3 sequences, 14% observed once, and the top ten hold over 11%. With a duration under 2 months, the hyperthyroidism was newly diagnosed in patients aged 18 to 65. Using more than 7.5 ml of fresh peripheral blood, PBMCs were prepared. This clonotype was detected only a few times. What it recognizes is unknown.

This clonotype was obtained from a woman between 35 and 50 years old with Graves' hyperthyroidism. Sequencing was performed on blood. The genes are TRBV19 and TRBJ2-6, with 9 bases aligning to TRBD2. This CDR3 reads CASSTLAGQKAGANVLTF. The CDR3 DNA is TGTGCCAGTAGTACTCTAGCGGGACAAAAAGCTGGGGCCAACGTCCTGACTTTC.